This T cell receptor beta chain came from a study of early T cells in non-severe SARS-CoV-2 infection. Study background: Investigators sequenced bulk RNA drawn from unsorted whole blood, and chains remained unpaired.

Germline V gene data show CDR1 as MNHNS and CDR2 as SASEGT. V gave up 8 bases and J gave up 2 bases, with 22 bases separating them. The CDR3 spans 16 residues. MiXCR, run by TCRdb on the 5' RACE reads, gives a single entry per CDR3 protein. The repertoire holds approximately 70,000 distinct CDR3 sequences, with around 12% as singletons. This clonotype was counted many times. The J gene is TRBJ2-7, the V gene TRBV6-1; D is unclear. The clonotype comes from an adult who was a healthcare worker with PCR-confirmed SARS-CoV-2 infection or an uninfected control (not recorded which). Here the sequenced sample was whole blood, taken at baseline. The CDR3, as DNA: TGTGCCAGCCTCCTAGACTCCCGAGTATCACCCTACGAGCAGTACTTC. Translated, it gives CASLLDSRVSPYEQYF.